These 24 T cell receptor beta chains originate from one sample sequenced in a study of OX40 agonist ivuxolimab in advanced cancers. The data were produced by immunoSEQ multiplex PCR, yet TCRdb's version contains in-frame clones alone and is incomplete. The sample lists 20,000 or so clones; around 71% were seen once. Sequences were derived from CD4+ or CD8+ T cells sorted from blood, sampled in a trial of the OX40 agonist ivuxolimab. These receptors all stem from an adult with an advanced solid tumor such as melanoma, head and neck, liver or kidney cancer.

The rearrangement joins TRBV6-1 to TRBJ1-1, with D unclear. The CDR3 has 11 residues. Germline V CDR1 and CDR2: MNHNS, SASEGT. Trimming removed 3 bases from V and 6 bases from J, with 5 bases in between. The CDR3 region has the DNA TGTGCCAGCAGTGAGGTGGCTGAAGCTTTCTTT. This codes for CASSEVAEAFF.

The chain is built from TRBV4-1 and TRBJ2-2; 14 nucleotides match TRBD2. The CDR3 has 17 amino acids. V shed 5 bases and J 9 bases; nucleotides not matched to a gene: 11. Germline values: CDR1 MGHRA, CDR2 YSYEKL. As DNA, the CDR3 is TGCGCCAGCAGCGAGGGACTAGCGGGAGTCTCGGGTTGGGAGCTGTTTTTT. Its translation: CASSEGLAGVSGWELFF.

This chain links TRBV10-1 with TRBJ2-1; D is unresolved. CDR1 is WNHNN and CDR2 is SYGVQD in the germline V gene (reference sequence). The CDR3 covers 17 residues. Trimming took off 4 bases at V and 0 bases at J, with 16 bases between the two ends. CDR3 sequence: CASSGLTGPSSYNEQFF. The CDR3, as DNA: TGCGCCAGCAGTGGGTTGACGGGCCCGAGCTCCTACAATGAGCAGTTCTTC.

DNA for the CDR3: TGTGCCAGCAGCCCCAGCCTTAATCAATACAATGAGCAGTTCTTC. This sequence encodes CASSPSLNQYNEQFF. The chain is built from TRBV7-2 and TRBJ2-1; D call uncertain. Germline V CDR1 and CDR2: SGHTA, FQGNSA. The germline V and J ends were trimmed by 5 bases and 4 bases, with 15 bases remaining between them. The CDR3 runs 15 residues. The full variable domain, in which reference TRBV7-2 and TRBJ2-1 provide the parts outside the CDR3, is GAGVSQSPSNKVTEKGKDVELRCDPISGHTALYWYRQSLGQGLEFLIYFQGNSAPDKSGLPSDRFSAERTGGSVSTLTIQRTQQEDSAVYLCASSPSLNQYNEQFFGPGTRLTVL.

The chain has TRBV5-6 and TRBJ2-7; D ambiguous. Trimming shortened V by 1 base and J by 5 bases, and 22 bases separated the two germline ends. The germline V gene has CDR1 SGHDT and CDR2 YYEEEE. The CDR3 is made up of 17 amino acids. CDR3 nucleotide sequence: TGTGCCAGCAGCTTGTCGGGTGGGGTGCCCGGCATCCACGAGCAGTACTTC. It encodes CASSLSGGVPGIHEQYF.

The chain employs TRBV27 and TRBJ1-1; D perhaps matches TRBD1 (6 bases). The length of the CDR3 is 13 residues. The germline V gene encodes CDR1 MNHEY and CDR2 SMNVEV (reference sequence). V was shortened by 3 bases and J by 7 bases, with 12 bases between the two germline ends. CDR3 residues: CASSFFQGIEAFF. CDR3 in DNA: TGTGCCAGCAGTTTTTTTCAGGGGATTGAAGCTTTCTTT.

The chain links TRBV7-9 to TRBJ1-3; D remains ambiguous. CDR3 length: 13 amino acids. Germline CDR1 is SEHNR and CDR2 is FQNEAQ (reference sequence). Trimming took off 1 base at V and 8 bases at J, with 9 bases between the two ends. CDR3 sequence reads: CASSLGESDTIYF. The CDR3 DNA reads as TGTGCCAGCAGCTTAGGGGAGAGCGACACCATATATTTT.

The chain is built from TRBV5-4 and TRBJ2-3; D ambiguous. The CDR3 totals 12 residues. Germline loops: CDR1 SGHNT, CDR2 YYREEE (reference sequence). The V end was cut by 2 bases, the J end by 0 bases, with 1 base between. CDR3 nucleotide sequence: TGTGCCAGCAGCTTTAGCACAGATACGCAGTATTTT. Translated, it gives CASSFSTDTQYF.

This clone has only a few counts. The rearrangement links TRBV6-5 to TRBJ1-5; tentatively, D is TRBD1 (5 bases). The length of the CDR3 is 13 residues. Germline CDR1 reads MNHEY; CDR2 reads SVGAGI. V was shortened by 4 bases and J by 5 bases, with 9 bases between the two germline ends. The CDR3 region has the DNA TGTGCCAGCAGTTCTAGGGGCGATCAGCCCCAGCATTTT. Translation gives CASSSRGDQPQHF.

The chain joins TRBV6-9 to TRBJ2-1; 12 nucleotides align to TRBD2. V gave up 4 bases and J gave up 4 bases; unmatched junction bases: 2. The CDR3 length is 15 residues. CDR1 is MNHGY, CDR2 SVAAGI, per germline. CDR3 sequence: CASSWTSGMYNEQFF. DNA for the CDR3: TGTGCCAGCAGTTGGACTAGCGGGATGTACAATGAGCAGTTCTTC.

V is TRBV7-9 and J is TRBJ2-7, with 7 bases matching TRBD1. The CDR3 runs 11 residues. CDR1 SEHNR and CDR2 FQNEAQ come from the germline V gene (reference sequence). With V trimmed by 3 bases and J by 7 bases, 0 bases remained unmatched. The CDR3 here is CASSFRGEQYF. The CDR3 nucleotides are TGTGCCAGCAGCTTCAGGGGGGAGCAGTACTTC.

This clone was detected only a few times. The CDR3: CASSAWTGTDTQYF. The CDR3 DNA sequence: TGTGCCAGCAGCGCCTGGACAGGGACAGATACGCAGTATTTT. The chain joins TRBV11-2 to TRBJ2-3; 8 nucleotides align to TRBD1. V lost 5 bases to trimming and J lost 3 bases; unmatched junction nucleotides: 4. CDR1 and CDR2 (germline): SGHAT, FQNNGV. The CDR3 runs 14 residues.

This clone was recorded once. The chain uses TRBV7-9 and TRBJ2-5, with 8 nucleotides matching TRBD2. CDR1 and CDR2 (germline): SEHNR, FQNEAQ (reference sequence). J lost 4 bases, V lost 5 bases, and 6 bases had no gene match. The CDR3 length is 14 residues. The CDR3 protein is CASSPRLAPETQYF. CDR3 nucleotide sequence: TGTGCCAGCAGCCCTCGACTAGCGCCAGAGACCCAGTACTTC.

V and J are TRBV6-1 and TRBJ2-7; 7 positions match TRBD1. This CDR3 has 13 residues. The V gene end was trimmed by 5 bases and the J gene end by 5 bases; junction bases not matched to a gene: 6. Germline V lookup: CDR1 MNHNS, CDR2 SASEGT. DNA of the CDR3: TGTGCCAGCAGTTCCGGGACAGTGAACGAGCAGTACTTC. Translating it yields CASSSGTVNEQYF.

This chain links TRBV6-5 with TRBJ1-2; tentatively, D is TRBD1 (6 bases). The CDR3 length is 15 residues. Germline CDR1 and CDR2: MNHEY and SVGAGI. V shed 4 bases and J shed 0 bases, with 12 bases lying between them. This chain's CDR3 is CASSLDSYSNYGYTF. In DNA, the CDR3 is TGTGCCAGCAGTTTGGACAGCTATTCTAACTATGGCTACACCTTC.

The genes are TRBV15 and TRBJ2-1; 7 bases are a match to TRBD2. V lost 5 bases, J lost 8 bases, and 12 bases stayed unmatched. The CDR3 totals 15 residues. In germline, CDR1 is LNHNV, CDR2 YYDKDF (reference sequence). CDR3 loop: CATSPRGSDGYEQFF. The CDR3 DNA reads TGTGCCACCAGCCCCCGCGGGAGCGACGGGTATGAGCAGTTCTTC.

This clone was seen a few times. The V call is TRBV29-1, the J call TRBJ2-7, with D unclear. Germline V lookup: CDR1 SQVTM, CDR2 ANQGSEA. V lost 1 base to trimming and J lost 4 bases, with 11 bases between them. The length of the CDR3 is 13 residues. CDR3 sequence (DNA): TGCAGCGTTGAAGCGACGGTAGCTTACGAGCAGTACTTC. It codes for CSVEATVAYEQYF.

Here the CDR3 DNA reads TGTGCCACCCGGGGCTTACTAGAGAGGGCTGAAGCTTTCTTT. Translated: CATRGLLERAEAFF. The rearrangement links TRBV6-5 to TRBJ1-1; TRBD1 is a possible D gene (5 bases). This CDR3 is built from 14 residues. Trimming took 10 bases from V and 6 from J, leaving 21 bases between them. From germline, CDR1 is MNHEY and CDR2 SVGAGI.

V is TRBV6-1 and J is TRBJ2-7; 9 bases align to TRBD1. The CDR3 runs to 16 residues. J gave up 6 bases and V 3 bases, and 12 bases lay outside the gene matches. From germline, CDR1 is MNHNS and CDR2 SASEGT. This CDR3 reads CASSEWTGEDSGEQYF. The CDR3 DNA sequence: TGTGCCAGCAGTGAGTGGACAGGGGAAGATTCTGGCGAGCAGTACTTC.

V and J are TRBV9 and TRBJ2-7; TRBD2 matches 8 bases. Germline values: CDR1 SGDLS, CDR2 YYNGEE. With V trimmed by 0 bases and J by 2 bases, 4 bases remained unmatched. CDR3 length: 15 residues. The CDR3 DNA follows: TGTGCCAGCAGCGTAGGTAGCGGGACCACCTACGAGCAGTACTTC. As protein: CASSVGSGTTYEQYF.

With respect to this clone: At one of its ends the junction is not consistent with the germline gene, which may arise from a read error. This chain joins TRBV4-1 and TRBJ1-1; D gene ambiguous. The germline CDR1 and CDR2 sequences are MGHRA and YSYEKL. The CDR3 is made up of 11 amino acids. The CDR3 spells CASSQDLEAFF. As DNA, the CDR3 is TGTGCCAGCAGCCAAGATCTTGAAGCTTTCTTT.

V usage is TRBV10-3 and J usage is TRBJ2-2, with TRBD2 identical over 9 bases. Germline values: CDR1 ENHRY, CDR2 SYGVKD. Trimming at V came to 4 bases and at J to 3 bases, leaving 3 bases not matched to a gene. This CDR3 is 15 amino acids long. DNA for the CDR3: TGTGCCATCAGTGCGGGACTAGCAGACACCGGGGAGCTGTTTTTT. It translates to CAISAGLADTGELFF.

The J gene is TRBJ2-7, the V gene TRBV7-2, with 10 bases identical to TRBD2. CDR3 length: 15 amino acids. The J segment lost 6 bases and the V segment lost 3 bases, leaving 8 bases of the junction unmatched. Germline V gives CDR1 SGHTA, CDR2 FQGNSA. In DNA, the CDR3 is TGTGCCAGCAGCTTCACTAGCGGGGCGGGAGGCGAGCAGTACTTC. Translation: CASSFTSGAGGEQYF.

Comment on this clone: It differs at one base from a far larger clone, so likely a read error. This CDR3 is also generated by other DNA sequences in the sample. The rearrangement links TRBV25-1 to TRBJ1-5; no clear D. CDR3 size: 11 residues. The V gene lost 5 bases and the J gene lost 2 bases, with 1 base spanning the gap. Germline V gene data show CDR1 as MGHDK and CDR2 as SYGVNS. The CDR3 protein is CASSRNQPQHF. CDR3 bases: TGTGCCAGCAGTCGCAATCAGCCCCAGCATTTT.